The text below deals with one T cell receptor beta chain. Its specificity is not known. This entry comes from a study of graft-versus-host responses after intestinal transplantation. On the study more broadly: Recipients had transplants, and these were multivisceral, liver-intestinal, or isolated intestinal. Recipients were all induced with anti-thymocyte globulin, then given tacrolimus and steroids for about three years.

The CDR3 totals 16 residues. Per germline, CDR1 MDHEN and CDR2 SYDVKM. Trimming stripped 3 bases from V and 0 bases from J, with 14 bases between. Study results and caveats: Those patients showing graft-donor T cell macrochimerism displayed high graft-versus-host to host-versus-graft clonal ratios in allografts.

This table comes from immunoSEQ multiplex PCR, and its TCRdb copy is limited to in-frame clones, with some not included. The table includes 40,000 to 55,000 clones, roughly 90% detected once. This clonotype was sampled from a human patient who received an intestinal transplant, so some T cells may come from the graft donor. The sample here was PBMCs, taken 524 days after transplant. J is TRBJ1-2 and V is TRBV28, with D possibly being TRBD1 (6 bases). The CDR3, as DNA: TGTGCCAGCAGTTTCGTCAGGGGCCCTACTAACTATGGCTACACCTTC. Encoded protein: CASSFVRGPTNYGYTF.